This T cell receptor (beta chain) was sequenced during a study of response to subunit inactivated influenza vaccine. Whole-study findings and limits: The authors suggested that every seasonal influenza vaccination recruits few new T cells.

One entry per CDR3 protein results from TCRdb running MiXCR on the RT-PCR reads. The table shows a few hundred thousand distinct CDR3 sequences, with roughly 9.7% occurring only once. As for this clonotype: The antigen is not known.

The source was PBMCs from blood, collected more than 35 days after vaccination. The receptor's source is a man aged 50 to 60 who received an inactivated influenza vaccine.

The CDR3 region is CASSESWGGRSYNEQFF. DNA of the CDR3: TGTGCCAGCAGTGAATCTTGGGGCGGGCGTTCCTACAATGAGCAGTTCTTC. V gene TRBV25-1 combines with J gene TRBJ2-1; D possibly uses TRBD1 or TRBD2 (5 bases each). Germline values: CDR1 MGHDK, CDR2 SYGVNS. Between the trimmed V and J ends, which lost 1 base and 1 base, there was a span of 14 bases. This CDR3 contains 17 residues.